This T cell receptor (beta chain) came from a study of blood T cell repertoires in COVID-19 (dated by TCRdb to the early 2020s). General notes on the study: Collaborator samples came from the United States, Italy and Spain and covered acute and convalescent phases of COVID-19. The prospective study material was composed of cDNA or gDNA derived from T cells, B-cell-depleted T cells, or PBMCs. Subjects who had been exposed to COVID-19, were actively infected with it, or had recovered from it provided the deeply sampled blood TCRbeta repertoires that made up the dataset. The repertoires were released in a freely available public database meant as a resource for research on the immune response to SARS-CoV-2. Samples were obtained from the ongoing ImmuneRACE study (first 160 participants) and from over 1,000 subjects provided by 6 global collaborators. The sample metadata nearly always contained a de-identified subject ID, COVID-19 status, age in years and sex. HLA class I and class II types, where available, came from metadata supplied by the sample provider rather than from assay-based typing. The paper as a whole reports these results and caveats: The amount of clinical and demographic metadata varied by source and participant and was provided uncurated.

Collaborating institutions collected whole blood in K2EDTA tubes following their own protocols. For TCRbeta analysis, collaborators shipped samples in one of three forms: frozen whole blood, isolated PBMCs, or DNA extracted from either of those sample types. V is reduced by 5 bases and J by 3 bases, leaving a spacing of 10 bases between them. According to the germline V gene (reference sequence), CDR1 reads LNHDA and CDR2 reads SQIVND. The CDR3 measures 13 amino acids from cysteine to phenylalanine. Only the CDR3 DNA stays, 39 bases, in frame from base 1. TCRbeta CDR3 regions were amplified from genomic DNA using the immunoSEQ Assay, a bias-controlled multiplex PCR. The paper's data handling went like this. Nucleated cell counts per sample were estimated from amplification of reference gene primers within the assay. Sequence reads were collapsed and filtered to measure the absolute abundance of every unique TCRbeta CDR3 rearrangement. Productive Simpson clonality was computed per sample as the square root of Simpson's diversity index over productive rearrangements. TCRdb took over this immuneACCESS table, retaining in-frame rearrangements with V and J assigned. Such tables are incomplete; in checked studies, under half of the missing clones stem from an unresolved V gene, and the remainder is unexplained. The DNA gave D and trimming, while V, J and clone size come from that table. Counted in this sample were 75,000 to 95,000 clones; over 75% of them appeared once. The ten top clones hold roughly 6% of the sample.

Worth noting for this clone: Its recognized antigen is unknown. No clone much larger than this one lies a single base away; base qualities are absent.

The sequence derives from a man in his forties or fifties with active COVID-19. Sequencing was performed on peripheral blood. This chain is built from TRBV19 and TRBJ1-1; no D gene call is confident. The CDR3 amino acid sequence is: CASSGPRYTEAFF. DNA sequence: TGTGCCAGTAGTGGCCCCAGGTACACTGAAGCTTTCTTT. With the rest looked up from the reference TRBV19 and TRBJ1-1 genes rather than sequenced, the full variable domain is DGGITQSPKYLFRKEGQNVTLSCEQNLNHDAMYWYRQDPGQGLRLIYYSQIVNDFQKGDIAEGYSVSREKKESFPLTVTSAQKNPTAFYLCASSGPRYTEAFFGQGTRLTVV.